Included here is one T cell receptor (beta chain) sequence, with context. Trimming took 3 bases from V and 7 from J; bases not matched to a gene: 9. The germline V gene encodes CDR1 LNHDA and CDR2 SQIVND (reference sequence). There are 17 residues in the CDR3. The assay was immunoSEQ multiplex PCR, and TCRdb's table has in-frame clones only and misses some. The sample lists 180,000 or so clones, approximately 93% occurring once. This sample was included in a study of T cell responses to AZD1222 COVID-19 vaccine. V usage is TRBV19 and J usage is TRBJ2-1; 13 nucleotides match TRBD2. The receptor was isolated from an adult who received the AZD1222 COVID-19 vaccine. The material sequenced was peripheral blood, taken 28 days after the second AZD1222 dose. The DNA of the CDR3 is TGTGCCAGTAGTATGACTAGCGGGGGGTCAGCCTCGAATGAGCAGTTCTTC. Its translation: CASSMTSGGSASNEQFF.